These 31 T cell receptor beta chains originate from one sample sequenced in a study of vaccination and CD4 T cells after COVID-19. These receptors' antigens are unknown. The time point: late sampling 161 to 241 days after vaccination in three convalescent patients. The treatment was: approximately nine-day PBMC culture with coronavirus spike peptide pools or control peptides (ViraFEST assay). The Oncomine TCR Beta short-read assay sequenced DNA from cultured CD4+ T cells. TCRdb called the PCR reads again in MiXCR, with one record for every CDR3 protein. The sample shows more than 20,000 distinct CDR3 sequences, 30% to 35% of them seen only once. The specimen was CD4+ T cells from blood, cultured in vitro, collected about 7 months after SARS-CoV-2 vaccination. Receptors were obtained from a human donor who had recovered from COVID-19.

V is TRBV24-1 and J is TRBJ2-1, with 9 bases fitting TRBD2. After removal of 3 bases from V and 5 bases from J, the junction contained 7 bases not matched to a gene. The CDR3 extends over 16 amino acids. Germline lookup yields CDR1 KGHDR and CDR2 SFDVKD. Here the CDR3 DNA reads TGTGCCACCAGTGATCCCGGGACTAGCAGAAACAATGAGCAGTTCTTC. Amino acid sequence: CATSDPGTSRNNEQFF.

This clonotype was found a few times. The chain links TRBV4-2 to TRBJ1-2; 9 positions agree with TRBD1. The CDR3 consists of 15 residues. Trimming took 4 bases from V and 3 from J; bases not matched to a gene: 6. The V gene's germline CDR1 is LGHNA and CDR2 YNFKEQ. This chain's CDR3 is CASSPRTGDYYGYTF. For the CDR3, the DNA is TGTGCCAGCAGCCCTCGGACAGGGGATTACTATGGCTACACCTTC.

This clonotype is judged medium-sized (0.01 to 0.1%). The CDR3 coding sequence is TGCAGTGCTAATCCTTACAACACTGAAGCTTTCTTT. Protein: CSANPYNTEAFF. J is TRBJ1-1 and V is TRBV20-1; D ambiguous. With 4 bases removed from V and 2 bases from J, the gap between germline ends came to 8 bases. In germline, CDR1 is DFQATT, CDR2 SNEGSKA (reference sequence). The CDR3 consists of 12 residues.

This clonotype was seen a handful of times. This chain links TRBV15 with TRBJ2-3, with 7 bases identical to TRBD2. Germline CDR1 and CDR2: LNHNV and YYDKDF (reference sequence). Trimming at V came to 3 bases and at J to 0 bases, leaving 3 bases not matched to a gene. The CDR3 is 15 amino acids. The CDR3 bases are TGTGCCACCAGCAGGAGCGGGGTTAGCACAGATACGCAGTATTTT. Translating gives CATSRSGVSTDTQYF.

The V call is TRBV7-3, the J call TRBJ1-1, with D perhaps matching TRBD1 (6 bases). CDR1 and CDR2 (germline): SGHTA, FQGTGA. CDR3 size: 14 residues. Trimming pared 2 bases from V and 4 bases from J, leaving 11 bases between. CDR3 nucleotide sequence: TGTGCCAGCAGCTTAGTCGGGGGCAGCACTGAAGCTTTCTTT. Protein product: CASSLVGGSTEAFF.

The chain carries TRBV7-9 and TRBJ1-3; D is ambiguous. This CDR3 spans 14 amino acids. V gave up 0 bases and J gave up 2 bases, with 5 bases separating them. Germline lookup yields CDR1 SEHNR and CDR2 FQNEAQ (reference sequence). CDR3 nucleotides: TGTGCCAGCAGCTTAGCAGGGACTGGAAACACCATATATTTT. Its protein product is CASSLAGTGNTIYF.

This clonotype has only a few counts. Here the CDR3 reads CASSLETGRASSGYTF. CDR3 DNA: TGTGCCAGCAGCTTAGAGACAGGGAGGGCAAGTAGTGGCTACACCTTC. The chain carries TRBV7-2 and TRBJ1-2; 7 bases agree with TRBD1. V shed 1 base and J 7 bases; nucleotides not matched to a gene: 12. CDR1 and CDR2 from the germline V gene are SGHTA and FQGNSA. The CDR3 length is 16 residues.

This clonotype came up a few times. The CDR3: CSADPTSTDTQYF. CDR3 nucleotide sequence: TGCAGTGCAGACCCGACCAGCACAGATACGCAGTATTTT. This chain links TRBV20-1 with TRBJ2-3; D unresolved. Germline V gene lookup returns CDR1 DFQATT and CDR2 SNEGSKA (reference sequence). This CDR3 has 13 residues. The V and J ends lost 6 bases and 0 bases respectively, with 10 bases between them.

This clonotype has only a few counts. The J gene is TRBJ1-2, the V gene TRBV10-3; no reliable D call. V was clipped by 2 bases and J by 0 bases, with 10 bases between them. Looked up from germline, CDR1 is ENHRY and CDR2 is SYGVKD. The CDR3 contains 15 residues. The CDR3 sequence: CAISETRETNYGYTF. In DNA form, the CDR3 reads TGTGCCATCAGTGAGACACGAGAAACTAACTATGGCTACACCTTC.

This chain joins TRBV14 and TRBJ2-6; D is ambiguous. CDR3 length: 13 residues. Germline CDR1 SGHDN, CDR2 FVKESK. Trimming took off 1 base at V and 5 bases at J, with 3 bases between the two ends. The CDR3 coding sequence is TGTGCCAGCAGCCAAGGATGGGCCAACGTCCTGACTTTC. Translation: CASSQGWANVLTF.

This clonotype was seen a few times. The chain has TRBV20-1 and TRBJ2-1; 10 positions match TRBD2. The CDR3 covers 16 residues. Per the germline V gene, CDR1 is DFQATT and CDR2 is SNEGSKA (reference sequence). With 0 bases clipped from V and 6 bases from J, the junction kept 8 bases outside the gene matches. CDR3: CSARDAQRGGINEQFF. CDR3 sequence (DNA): TGCAGTGCTAGAGATGCTCAGCGGGGGGGGATCAATGAGCAGTTCTTC.

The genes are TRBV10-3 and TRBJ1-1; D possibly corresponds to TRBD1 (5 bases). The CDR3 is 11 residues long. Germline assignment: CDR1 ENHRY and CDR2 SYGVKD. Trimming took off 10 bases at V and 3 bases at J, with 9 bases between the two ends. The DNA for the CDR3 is TGTGCCACCACGGGGGACACTGAAGCTTTCTTT. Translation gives CATTGDTEAFF.

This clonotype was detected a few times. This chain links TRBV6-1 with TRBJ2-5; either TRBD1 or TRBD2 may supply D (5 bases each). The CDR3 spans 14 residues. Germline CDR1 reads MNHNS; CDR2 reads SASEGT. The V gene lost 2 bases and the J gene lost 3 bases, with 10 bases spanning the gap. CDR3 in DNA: TGTGCCAGCAGTGAATATGAGGGGAAAGAGACCCAGTACTTC. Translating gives CASSEYEGKETQYF.

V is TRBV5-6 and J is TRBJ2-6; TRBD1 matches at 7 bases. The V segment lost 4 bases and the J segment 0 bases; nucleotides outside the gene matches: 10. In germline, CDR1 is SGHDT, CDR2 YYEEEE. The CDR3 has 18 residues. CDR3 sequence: CASSTGVFVPSGANVLTF. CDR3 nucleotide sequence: TGTGCCAGCAGCACAGGGGTTTTCGTCCCCTCTGGGGCCAACGTCCTGACTTTC.

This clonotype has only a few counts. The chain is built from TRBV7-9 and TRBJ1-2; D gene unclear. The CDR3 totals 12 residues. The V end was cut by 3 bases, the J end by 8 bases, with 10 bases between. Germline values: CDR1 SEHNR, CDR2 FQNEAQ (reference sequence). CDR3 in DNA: TGTGCCAGCAGCTTCGGGTTATTGGGCTACACCTTC. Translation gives CASSFGLLGYTF.

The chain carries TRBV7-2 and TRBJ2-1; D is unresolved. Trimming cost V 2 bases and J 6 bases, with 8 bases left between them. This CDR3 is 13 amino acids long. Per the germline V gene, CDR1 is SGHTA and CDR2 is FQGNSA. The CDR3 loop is CASSLRAGNEQFF. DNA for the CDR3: TGTGCCAGCAGCTTAAGGGCAGGCAATGAGCAGTTCTTC.

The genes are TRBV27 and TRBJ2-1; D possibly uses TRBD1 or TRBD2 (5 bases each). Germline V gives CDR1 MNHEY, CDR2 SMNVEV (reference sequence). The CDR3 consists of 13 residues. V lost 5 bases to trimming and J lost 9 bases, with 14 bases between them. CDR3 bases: TGTGCCAGCAGTAGGGCACCGAGGGGTGAGCAGTTCTTC. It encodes CASSRAPRGEQFF.

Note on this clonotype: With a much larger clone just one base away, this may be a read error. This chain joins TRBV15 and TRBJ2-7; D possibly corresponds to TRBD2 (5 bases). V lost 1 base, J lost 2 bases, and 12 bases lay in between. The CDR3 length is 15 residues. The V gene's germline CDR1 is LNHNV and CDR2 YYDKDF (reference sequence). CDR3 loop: CATSRGETQAYEQYF. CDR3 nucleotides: TGTGCCACCAGCAGAGGGGAGACGCAGGCCTACGAGCAGTACTTC.

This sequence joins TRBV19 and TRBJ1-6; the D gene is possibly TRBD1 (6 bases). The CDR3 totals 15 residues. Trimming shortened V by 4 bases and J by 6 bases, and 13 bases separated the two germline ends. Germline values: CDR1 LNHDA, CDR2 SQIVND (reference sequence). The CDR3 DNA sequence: TGTGCCAGTAGTACCCGCGGGGGCCCTAATTCACCCCTCCACTTT. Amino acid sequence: CASSTRGGPNSPLHF.

The DNA for the CDR3 is TGTGCCAGCAGCTTAGGGCTGGAGCTAGCGGGAGGGAGCACAGATACGCAGTATTTT. This encodes CASSLGLELAGGSTDTQYF. The chain employs TRBV11-3 and TRBJ2-3, with 12 bases identical to TRBD2. The ends lost 1 base at V and 0 bases at J; junction bases unmatched: 8. The CDR3 runs to 19 residues. Germline CDR1 is SGHNT and CDR2 is YENEEA. Supplemented by reference TRBV11-3 and TRBJ2-3, the full variable domain reads EAGVVQSPRYKIIEKKQPVAFWCNPISGHNTLYWYLQNLGQGPELLIRYENEEAVDDSQLPKDRFSAERLKGVDSTLKIQPAELGDSAVYLCASSLGLELAGGSTDTQYFGPGTRLTVL.

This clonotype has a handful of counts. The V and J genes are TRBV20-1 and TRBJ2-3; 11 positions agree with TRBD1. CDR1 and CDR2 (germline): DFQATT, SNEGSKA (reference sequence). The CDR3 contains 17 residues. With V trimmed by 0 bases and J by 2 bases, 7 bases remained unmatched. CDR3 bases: TGCAGTGCTAGAGATGACCGGGACAGGGGGTTCACAGATACGCAGTATTTT. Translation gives CSARDDRDRGFTDTQYF.

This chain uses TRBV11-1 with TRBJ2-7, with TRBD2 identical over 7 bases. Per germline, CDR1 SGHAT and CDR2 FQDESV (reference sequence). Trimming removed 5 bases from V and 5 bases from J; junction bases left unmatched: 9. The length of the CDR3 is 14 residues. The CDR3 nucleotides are TGTGCCAGCAGCCAGGGACTGGCGGGAGACGAGCAGTACTTC. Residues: CASSQGLAGDEQYF.

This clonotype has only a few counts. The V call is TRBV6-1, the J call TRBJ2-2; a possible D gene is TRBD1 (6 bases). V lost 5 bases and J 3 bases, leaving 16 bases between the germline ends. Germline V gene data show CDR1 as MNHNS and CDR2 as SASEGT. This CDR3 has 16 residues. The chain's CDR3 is CASSNRVELYTGELFF. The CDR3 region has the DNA TGTGCCAGCAGTAACAGGGTGGAGCTCTACACCGGGGAGCTGTTTTTT.

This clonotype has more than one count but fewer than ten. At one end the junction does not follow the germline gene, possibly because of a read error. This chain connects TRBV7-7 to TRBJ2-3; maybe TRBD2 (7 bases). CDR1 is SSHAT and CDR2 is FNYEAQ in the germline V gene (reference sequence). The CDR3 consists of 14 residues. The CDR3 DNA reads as TGTGCTAGCAGCTCCACTAGAGGGGGGGCCACGCAGTATTTT. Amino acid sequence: CASSSTRGGATQYF.

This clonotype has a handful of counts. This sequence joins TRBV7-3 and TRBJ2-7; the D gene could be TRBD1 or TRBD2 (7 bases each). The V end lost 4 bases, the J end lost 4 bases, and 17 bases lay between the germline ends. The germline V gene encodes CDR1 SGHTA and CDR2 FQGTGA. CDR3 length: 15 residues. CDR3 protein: CASSSSGGGGYEQYF. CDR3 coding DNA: TGTGCCAGCAGCTCCTCAGGGGGGGGCGGGTACGAGCAGTACTTC.

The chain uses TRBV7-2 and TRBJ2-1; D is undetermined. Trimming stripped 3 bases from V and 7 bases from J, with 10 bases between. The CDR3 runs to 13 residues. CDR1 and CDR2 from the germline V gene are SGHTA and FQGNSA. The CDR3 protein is CASSFSIRNEQFF. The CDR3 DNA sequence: TGTGCCAGCAGCTTCAGCATTCGGAATGAGCAGTTCTTC. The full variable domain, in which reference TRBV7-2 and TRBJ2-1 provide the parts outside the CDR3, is GAGVSQSPSNKVTEKGKDVELRCDPISGHTALYWYRQSLGQGLEFLIYFQGNSAPDKSGLPSDRFSAERTGGSVSTLTIQRTQQEDSAVYLCASSFSIRNEQFFGPGTRLTVL.

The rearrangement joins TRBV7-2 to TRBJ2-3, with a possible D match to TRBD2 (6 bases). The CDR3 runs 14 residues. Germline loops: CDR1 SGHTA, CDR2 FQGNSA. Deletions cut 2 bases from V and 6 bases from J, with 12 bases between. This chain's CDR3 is CASSLIRGGDTQYF. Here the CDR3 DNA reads TGTGCCAGCAGCTTAATTCGAGGAGGGGATACGCAGTATTTT.

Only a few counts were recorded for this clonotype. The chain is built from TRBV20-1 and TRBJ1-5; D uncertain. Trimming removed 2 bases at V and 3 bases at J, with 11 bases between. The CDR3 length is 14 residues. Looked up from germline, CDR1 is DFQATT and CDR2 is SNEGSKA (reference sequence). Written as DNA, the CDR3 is TGCAGTGCTAGACAAGCGGGAGTCAATCAGCCCCAGCATTTT. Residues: CSARQAGVNQPQHF.

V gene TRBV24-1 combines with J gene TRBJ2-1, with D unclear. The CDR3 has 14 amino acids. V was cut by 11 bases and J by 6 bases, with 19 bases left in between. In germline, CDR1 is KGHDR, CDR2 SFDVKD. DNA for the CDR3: TGTGCCAGAATACGCGGTGTCGTAATCAATGAGCAGTTCTTC. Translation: CARIRGVVINEQFF.

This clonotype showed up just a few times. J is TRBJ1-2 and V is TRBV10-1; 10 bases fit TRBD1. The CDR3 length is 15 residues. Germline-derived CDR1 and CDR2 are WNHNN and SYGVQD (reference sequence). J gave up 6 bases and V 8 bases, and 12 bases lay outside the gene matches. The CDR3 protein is CASRPQTDRGDGYTF. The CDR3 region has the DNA TGCGCCAGCCGTCCCCAGACGGACAGGGGGGATGGCTACACCTTC.

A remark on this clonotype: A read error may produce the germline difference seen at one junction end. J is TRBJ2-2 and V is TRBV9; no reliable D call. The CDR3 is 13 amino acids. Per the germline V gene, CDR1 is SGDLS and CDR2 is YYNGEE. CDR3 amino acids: CTSSLVGSGELFF. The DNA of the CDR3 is TGTACCAGCAGCCTAGTGGGGTCAGGGGAGCTGTTTTTT.